These 20 T cell receptor beta chains were all obtained from the same sample, sequenced in a study of T cell repertoires in cytomegalovirus infection. TCRdb reprocessed the reads via MiXCR and lists one record per CDR3 protein. This sample has 43,000 or so distinct CDR3 sequences; about a fifth occur once, and the top ten carry less than 70%. The antigens these receptors bind are not known. The sequencing here drew on CD8+ T cells from cultured PBMCs, taken from culture after CMV antigen stimulation. The receptors originated from a human donor in good health (CMV status not recorded). Some clones in this sample may be carry-over from other donors' samples.

The J gene is TRBJ2-1, the V gene TRBV19, with D perhaps TRBD2 (5 bases). The length of the CDR3 is 17 residues. Trimming removed 5 bases at V and 7 bases at J, with 24 bases between. Germline CDR1 reads LNHDA; CDR2 reads SQIVND (reference sequence). In nucleotides, the CDR3 is TGTGCCAGTAGTCCCGTAAGAGGGAGCCTCATGGGGAATGAGCAGTTCTTC. This translates into CASSPVRGSLMGNEQFF. Full variable domain (outside the CDR3, taken from reference TRBV19 and TRBJ2-1): DGGITQSPKYLFRKEGQNVTLSCEQNLNHDAMYWYRQDPGQGLRLIYYSQIVNDFQKGDIAEGYSVSREKKESFPLTVTSAQKNPTAFYLCASSPVRGSLMGNEQFFGPGTRLTVL.

Remarks on this clonotype: A read error is possible here, since a much larger clone lies one base away. This chain joins TRBV20-1 and TRBJ2-7; D might be TRBD1 or TRBD2, each matching 7 bases. Germline V gene data show CDR1 as DFQATT and CDR2 as SNEGSKA (reference sequence). The CDR3 has 14 amino acids. V lost 3 bases and J 6 bases, leaving 18 bases between the germline ends. CDR3: CSARGGGTEIEQYF. The CDR3 DNA reads TGCAGTGCTAGGGGAGGGGGGACAGAGATCGAGCAGTACTTC.

The J gene is TRBJ1-4, the V gene TRBV2; D might be TRBD1 (6 bases). The CDR3 sequence is 18 residues long. The V gene's germline CDR1 is SNHLY and CDR2 FYNNEI. Trimming shortened V by 8 bases and J by 0 bases, and 22 bases separated the two germline ends. In DNA form, the CDR3 reads TGTGCCAGCCTGCGTTCAGTCGGGGGGGGCACAACTAATGAAAAACTGTTTTTT. Residues: CASLRSVGGGTTNEKLFF.

This clonotype was counted between two and nine times. The V and J genes are TRBV5-1 and TRBJ2-2, with TRBD1 identical over 7 bases. Germline trimming cut 4 bases from V and 4 bases from J; bases unmatched to any gene: 10. The CDR3 extends over 16 amino acids. Germline V gene data show CDR1 as SGHRS and CDR2 as YFSETQ. The CDR3 sequence is CASSLHRGAGTGELFF. CDR3 DNA: TGCGCCAGCAGCCTCCACAGGGGCGCGGGCACCGGGGAGCTGTTTTTT.

V usage is TRBV29-1 and J usage is TRBJ1-2; TRBD1 is a possible D gene (5 bases). Germline V gene sequence: CDR1 SQVTM, CDR2 ANQGSEA. This CDR3 is built from 13 residues. V was cut by 5 bases and J by 2 bases, with 12 bases left in between. CDR3 in amino acids: CSVSGPMNYGYTF. As DNA, the CDR3 is TGCAGCGTTTCGGGACCCATGAACTATGGCTACACCTTC. Filled out from reference TRBV29-1 and TRBJ1-2, the complete variable domain reads SAVISQKPSRDICQRGTSLTIQCQVDSQVTMMFWYRQQPGQSLTLIATANQGSEATYESGFVIDKFPISRPNLTFSTLTVSNMSPEDSSIYLCSVSGPMNYGYTFGSGTRLTVV.

There are many counts of this clonotype. The chain is built from TRBV10-2 and TRBJ2-1, with TRBD2 matching over 8 bases. Trimming at V came to 5 bases and at J to 8 bases, leaving 11 bases not matched to a gene. Germline V gives CDR1 WSHSY, CDR2 SAAADI. The CDR3 contains 15 residues. The chain's CDR3 is CASSLLAAALDEQFF. CDR3 coding DNA: TGCGCCAGCAGTTTACTAGCGGCAGCGCTGGATGAGCAGTTCTTC.

This rearrangement joins TRBV4-1 to TRBJ2-5; perhaps TRBD1 as D (6 bases). V was trimmed by 3 bases and J by 0 bases, leaving 11 bases between them. From germline, CDR1 is MGHRA and CDR2 YSYEKL. This CDR3 contains 15 residues. CDR3 sequence: CASSQETGDQETQYF. The CDR3 DNA follows: TGCGCCAGCAGCCAGGAGACAGGAGACCAAGAGACCCAGTACTTC.

The chain combines TRBV20-1 with TRBJ1-5; D call uncertain. Trimming removed 3 bases from V and 5 bases from J, with 11 bases in between. CDR1 DFQATT and CDR2 SNEGSKA come from the germline V gene (reference sequence). The length of the CDR3 is 13 residues. The CDR3 protein is CSARWESDQPQHF. The CDR3 DNA follows: TGCAGTGCTAGGTGGGAATCGGATCAGCCCCAGCATTTT.

The chain joins TRBV27 to TRBJ2-1; 11 nucleotides match TRBD2. Trimming removed 6 bases from V and 2 bases from J; junction bases left unmatched: 3. Germline V CDR1 and CDR2: MNHEY, SMNVEV (reference sequence). CDR3 length: 15 residues. DNA of the CDR3: TGTGCCAGCAGCTCTAGCGGGAGGACCTACAATGAGCAGTTCTTC. It encodes CASSSSGRTYNEQFF.

This clonotype was observed at least ten times. V and J are TRBV27 and TRBJ1-5; D is possibly TRBD1 (5 bases). The germline V gene has CDR1 MNHEY and CDR2 SMNVEV (reference sequence). The CDR3 extends over 15 amino acids. V dropped 5 bases and J dropped 0 bases, with 11 bases sitting between them. CDR3 sequence: CASSATGTSNQPQHF. In nucleotides, the CDR3 is TGTGCCAGCAGTGCCACCGGGACTAGCAATCAGCCCCAGCATTTT.

There are a few counts of this clonotype. The gene calls are TRBV6-2 or TRBV6-3 and TRBJ2-7; TRBD1 matches at 10 bases. Germline lookup yields CDR1 MNHEY and CDR2 SVGEGT. The CDR3 sequence is 18 residues long. V was clipped by 2 bases and J by 3 bases; unmatched bases: 13. As DNA, the CDR3 is TGTGCCAGCAGTTACCCCGGGACAGGGGTCCCCCAACTCTACGAGCAGTACTTC. Protein sequence: CASSYPGTGVPQLYEQYF.

This clonotype was seen more than once but under ten times. This sequence joins TRBV5-6 and TRBJ2-5; possibly TRBD1 or TRBD2 for D (5 bases each). Between the trimmed V and J ends, which lost 0 bases and 7 bases, there was a span of 16 bases. CDR1 is SGHDT, CDR2 YYEEEE, per germline. CDR3 length equals 15 residues. CDR3 sequence reads: CASSLGGDPGWTQYF. CDR3 sequence (DNA): TGTGCCAGCAGCTTGGGAGGGGACCCGGGATGGACCCAGTACTTC.

This clonotype showed up many times. The CDR3 protein is CASSSRGGGYTF. CDR3 sequence (DNA): TGTGCCAGCAGCTCCCGTGGGGGGGGCTACACCTTC. The chain has TRBV7-8 and TRBJ1-2; a possible D gene is TRBD1 (5 bases). Looked up from germline, CDR1 is SGHVS and CDR2 is FQNEAQ. This CDR3 spans 12 amino acids. The ends were cut back, 4 bases at V and 8 bases at J, with 11 bases in the middle.

The J gene is TRBJ1-2, the V gene TRBV5-1; D may be TRBD1 (5 bases). The CDR3 runs 12 residues. Germline V CDR1 and CDR2: SGHRS, YFSETQ. V gave up 3 bases and J gave up 8 bases, with 11 bases separating them. The DNA of the CDR3 is TGCGCCAGCAGCTCCGACAGTTGGGGCTACACCTTC. It encodes CASSSDSWGYTF. The variable domain in full, completed from reference TRBV5-1 and TRBJ1-2, reads KAGVTQTPRYLIKTRGQQVTLSCSPISGHRSVSWYQQTPGQGLQFLFEYFSETQRNKGNFPGRFSGRQFSNSRSEMNVSTLELGDSALYLCASSSDSWGYTFGSGTRLTVV.

This sequence joins TRBV7-9 and TRBJ1-1; D is possibly TRBD1 (6 bases). V was clipped by 5 bases and J by 5 bases, with 15 bases between them. The CDR3 sequence is 14 residues long. Germline lookup yields CDR1 SEHNR and CDR2 FQNEAQ (reference sequence). In DNA form, the CDR3 reads TGTGCCAGCAGCCAACCGGGACAAATAACTGAAGCTTTCTTT. It is translated as CASSQPGQITEAFF.

This clonotype was detected ten times or more. Written as DNA, the CDR3 is TGTGCCAGCAGTTGGAGCAGGGGAGGGGCTGAAGCTTTCTTT. Residues: CASSWSRGGAEAFF. The chain couples TRBV6-2 or TRBV6-3 to TRBJ1-1, with a possible D match to TRBD1 (6 bases). There are 14 residues in the CDR3. Germline CDR1 reads MNHEY; CDR2 reads SVGEGT. V shed 4 bases and J shed 6 bases, with 15 bases lying between them.

The chain links TRBV6-6 to TRBJ2-4, with a possible D match to TRBD2 (6 bases). The CDR3 runs 15 residues. V lost 6 bases and J lost 1, with 13 bases in between. The germline gives CDR1 MNHNY, CDR2 SVGAGI (reference sequence). The CDR3 sequence: CASSLEGSAKNIQYF. DNA of the CDR3: TGTGCCAGCAGCCTGGAGGGGTCGGCCAAAAACATTCAGTACTTC.

This clonotype has just a few counts. The rearrangement uses TRBV10-3 and TRBJ2-2; D is undetermined. Germline CDR1 reads ENHRY; CDR2 reads SYGVKD. V was pared by 3 bases and J by 4 bases, with 18 bases between. The CDR3 spans 17 residues. The CDR3 reads CAISENLSVGATGELFF. The CDR3 coding sequence is TGTGCCATCAGTGAAAATTTGTCGGTCGGAGCCACCGGGGAGCTGTTTTTT.

This clonotype was seen ten or more times. This rearrangement joins TRBV7-6 to TRBJ2-6; D is unresolved. The CDR3 contains 18 residues. Trimming cost V 4 bases and J 1 base, with 17 bases left between them. CDR1 is SGHVS and CDR2 is FNYEAQ in the germline V gene. DNA of the CDR3: TGTGCCAGCAGCTCCAAAGCCAGACTGATTTCTGGGGCCAACGTCCTGACTTTC. It specifies CASSSKARLISGANVLTF.

The V call is TRBV6-5, the J call TRBJ2-2; unclear D gene. Trimming pared 7 bases from V and 4 bases from J, leaving 10 bases between. Germline V CDR1 and CDR2: MNHEY, SVGAGI. This CDR3 is built from 13 residues. Written as DNA, the CDR3 is TGTGCCAGCACGCAGTCGGGCACCGGGGAGCTGTTTTTT. Residues: CASTQSGTGELFF.